This passage covers 8 T cell receptor beta chains from one sample sequenced in a study of T-cell reconstitution after alpha-beta-depleted transplantation in children. This sample's TCRbeta library carried unique molecular identifier barcodes. TCRdb passed the PCR reads through MiXCR, listing each CDR3 protein once. The data hold about 300,000 distinct CDR3 sequences, with roughly 9.1% observed a single time. The sequencing here drew on PBMCs, taken before TCRalphabeta/CD19-depleted stem cell transplant. These TCRs come from a boy less than two years old with acute myeloid leukemia, due to receive a stem cell transplant.

This clonotype occurred a few times. J is TRBJ2-3 and V is TRBV5-6, with a possible D match to TRBD2 (6 bases). Trimming pared 2 bases from V and 6 bases from J, leaving 10 bases between. Germline V gene lookup returns CDR1 SGHDT and CDR2 YYEEEE. The CDR3 extends over 13 amino acids. CDR3 region: CASSLVSGDTQYF. As DNA, the CDR3 is TGTGCCAGCAGCTTAGTTAGCGGCGATACGCAGTATTTT.

This clonotype was seen many times. The V gene is TRBV20-1, the J gene TRBJ1-1; D is perhaps TRBD1 (5 bases). The germline gives CDR1 DFQATT, CDR2 SNEGSKA (reference sequence). Trimming took off 3 bases at V and 2 bases at J, with 16 bases between the two ends. The CDR3 totals 15 residues. The CDR3 sequence is CSARGPGRRNTEAFF. CDR3 coding DNA: TGCAGTGCTAGGGGACCAGGGAGAAGAAACACTGAAGCTTTCTTT.

V is TRBV7-2 and J is TRBJ2-3, with a tentative D call TRBD2 (6 bases). V was shortened by 0 bases and J by 1 base, with 14 bases between the two germline ends. The CDR3 has 17 amino acids. CDR1 SGHTA and CDR2 FQGNSA come from the germline V gene. CDR3 protein: CASSLAGTRGGTDTQYF. The CDR3 nucleotides are TGTGCCAGCAGCTTAGCGGGGACTCGAGGGGGCACAGATACGCAGTATTTT.

The rearrangement joins TRBV11-2 to TRBJ2-3; 10 positions agree with TRBD2. Looked up from germline, CDR1 is SGHAT and CDR2 is FQNNGV. V trimming: 2 bases; J trimming: 1 base; junction bases outside the gene matches: 12. The CDR3 extends over 19 amino acids. This chain's CDR3 is CASSLRGFSGGSGTDTQYF. CDR3 coding DNA: TGTGCCAGCAGCTTAAGGGGATTTAGCGGGGGGTCTGGCACAGATACGCAGTATTTT.

There are many counts of this clonotype. The CDR3 DNA follows: TGTGCCAGCAGTTCGGCCGGGACTAGCGGGAGCTACAATGAGCAGTTCTTC. Translating it yields CASSSAGTSGSYNEQFF. The chain has TRBV12-3 or TRBV12-4 and TRBJ2-1; 14 bases line up with TRBD2. The length of the CDR3 is 17 residues. Trimming removed 4 bases from V and 3 bases from J; junction bases left unmatched: 5.

This clonotype was seen more than once but under ten times. The rearrangement uses TRBV12-3 or TRBV12-4 and TRBJ2-1, with a tentative D call TRBD2 (6 bases). V dropped 5 bases and J dropped 1 base, with 9 bases sitting between them. The CDR3 runs to 14 residues. The CDR3 coding sequence is TGTGCCAGCAGTGCGGGACGGTCCTACAATGAGCAGTTCTTC. This sequence encodes CASSAGRSYNEQFF.

There are a few counts of this clonotype. The V call is TRBV20-1, the J call TRBJ2-1; 9 bases are shared with TRBD2. The V and J ends lost 5 bases and 9 bases, in that order; junction bases with no gene match: 14. The length of the CDR3 is 15 residues. In germline, CDR1 is DFQATT, CDR2 SNEGSKA (reference sequence). The CDR3 is CSALPASGVPGEQFF. CDR3 nucleotide sequence: TGCAGTGCTCTGCCGGCTAGCGGGGTGCCCGGTGAGCAGTTCTTC.

This clonotype was detected many times. The V gene is TRBV30, the J gene TRBJ2-3; no clear D gene. Germline V gene lookup returns CDR1 GTSNPN and CDR2 SVGIG (reference sequence). The CDR3 has 12 amino acids. Trimming removed 0 bases from V and 2 bases from J, with 3 bases in between. The CDR3 DNA is TGTGCCTGGAGTGTGACCACAGATACGCAGTATTTT. Translation gives CAWSVTTDTQYF. The full variable domain, its missing parts supplied by reference TRBV30 and TRBJ2-3, is SQTIHQWPATLVQPVGSPLSLECTVEGTSNPNLYWYRQAAGRGLQLLFYSVGIGQISSEVPQNLSASRPQDRQFILSSKKLLLSDSGFYLCAWSVTTDTQYFGPGTRLTVL.